The rows below give T cell receptor beta chains drawn from one sample of a study of T cell responses to AZD1222 COVID-19 vaccine. Clones were read by immunoSEQ multiplex PCR, and TCRdb kept only the in-frame ones, dropping some. Of approximately 150,000 clones listed, approximately 88% are singletons. The sequencing used peripheral blood, collected on day 0 of MenACWY control vaccination. The receptors were gathered from an adult in good health. Both conserved end residues are part of each CDR3. D genes are given only for firm matches. Size tells how often a clone was seen (once, few, many) or the class of an expanded clone, and some rows leave it out.

>NA|TRBD1|TRBJ1-4|TRBV15
TGTGCCACCAGCCCTGTCGGGACAGTTAATGAAAAACTGTTTTTT
CATSPVGTVNEKLFF
>NA|NA|TRBJ2-1|TRBV27
TGTGCCAGCAGTCCCGACCTCCTCGGGGCCAATGAGCAGTTCTTC
CASSPDLLGANEQFF
>NA|TRBD2|TRBJ2-7|TRBV5-1
TGCGCCAGCAGTAATGCTCCGGGACTAATTTACGAGCAGTACTTC
CASSNAPGLIYEQYF
>NA|TRBD1|TRBJ2-1|TRBV29-1
TGCAGCGTTGAAGACCCGGTGCAGGGGGTCTACAATGAGCAGTTCTTC
CSVEDPVQGVYNEQFF
>NA|TRBD1|TRBJ1-5|TRBV6-5
TGTGCCAGCAGCTTGGACAGGGGACAGCCCCAGCATTTT
CASSLDRGQPQHF
>NA|NA|TRBJ1-1|TRBV28
TGTGCCAGCAGTCCGGGGTTTGGCACTGAAGCTTTCTTT
CASSPGFGTEAFF
>NA|TRBD1|TRBJ1-2|TRBV30
TGTGCCTGGGCCGGGACAGCTTTTTCCTATGGCTACACCTTC
CAWAGTAFSYGYTF
>NA|NA|TRBJ1-1|TRBV5-8
TGTGCCAGCAGCTTAGACAGCCCGGGGACGAACACTGAAGCTTTCTTT
CASSLDSPGTNTEAFF
>NA|NA|TRBJ2-2|TRBV19
TGTGCCAGTAGTATAGTCAGGACATTACCGGGGGAGCTGTTTTTT
CASSIVRTLPGELFF
>NA|NA|TRBJ1-5|TRBV7-9
TGTGCCAGCAGCTTCCAAGGGGACCAGCCCCAGCATTTT
CASSFQGDQPQHF
>NA|TRBD2|TRBJ2-1|TRBV11-3
TGTGCCAGCAGCGAACCCATGGCCCCTGGACTAGCAAAGCAGTTCTTC
CASSEPMAPGLAKQFF
>few|NA|TRBJ2-5|TRBV7-3
TGTGCCAGCAGCCCCTCGGACGGGTTTGGAGAGACCCAGTACTTC
CASSPSDGFGETQYF
>NA|NA|TRBJ1-2|TRBV7-8
TGTGCCAGCAGCTTAGTGGGGTCCTATGGCTACACCTTC
CASSLVGSYGYTF
>once|NA|TRBJ1-6|TRBV30
TGTGCCTCGGGGCCAGGCCCGGGGCGTTCACCCCTCCACTTT
CASGPGPGRSPLHF
>NA|NA|TRBJ2-5|TRBV3-1/TRBV3-2
TGTGCCAGCAGCCGCGTAGGACAAGAGACCCAGTACTTC
CASSRVGQETQYF
>NA|NA|TRBJ1-4|TRBV2
TGTGCCAGCCTACCCTACCGGGAGGCTGAAAAACTGTTTTTT
CASLPYREAEKLFF
>NA|NA|TRBJ1-1|TRBV6-6
TGTGCCAGCAGTATACAGGGATTCGAAGCTTTCTTT
CASSIQGFEAFF
>NA|TRBD1|TRBJ1-3|TRBV7-2
TGTGCCAGCAGCGCCCGACAGGGCCTCTCTGGAAACACCATATATTTT
CASSARQGLSGNTIYF
>once|NA|TRBJ1-1|TRBV15
TGTGCCACTACTTACTATGGGGCCACTGAAGCTTTCTTT
CATTYYGATEAFF
>NA|TRBD1|TRBJ1-3|TRBV7-8
TGTGCCAGCAGCGCGAGAGGCCCGGGACAGGCTTCTGGAAACACCATATATTTT
CASSARGPGQASGNTIYF
>NA|TRBD2|TRBJ2-1|TRBV6-6
TGTGCCAGCAGTTACTTCGGGACTAGCGTTGACAATGAGCAGTTCTTC
CASSYFGTSVDNEQFF
>NA|TRBD1|TRBJ1-2|TRBV7-2
TGTGCCAGCAGCTTAGTAACCGGGACAGGGAACTATGGCTACACCTTC
CASSLVTGTGNYGYTF
>NA|NA|TRBJ2-1|TRBV5-8
TGTGCCAGCAGCTTTCAGGGGGGCAATGAGCAGTTCTTC
CASSFQGGNEQFF
>NA|NA|TRBJ1-2|TRBV15
TGTGCCACCAGCAGACCGGGTCGGGGGTTAGGCTATGGCTACACCTTC
CATSRPGRGLGYGYTF
>NA|NA|TRBJ2-7|TRBV7-9
TGTGCCAGCAGCTTCTCGGGGGCCAGTGACGAGCAGTACTTC
CASSFSGASDEQYF